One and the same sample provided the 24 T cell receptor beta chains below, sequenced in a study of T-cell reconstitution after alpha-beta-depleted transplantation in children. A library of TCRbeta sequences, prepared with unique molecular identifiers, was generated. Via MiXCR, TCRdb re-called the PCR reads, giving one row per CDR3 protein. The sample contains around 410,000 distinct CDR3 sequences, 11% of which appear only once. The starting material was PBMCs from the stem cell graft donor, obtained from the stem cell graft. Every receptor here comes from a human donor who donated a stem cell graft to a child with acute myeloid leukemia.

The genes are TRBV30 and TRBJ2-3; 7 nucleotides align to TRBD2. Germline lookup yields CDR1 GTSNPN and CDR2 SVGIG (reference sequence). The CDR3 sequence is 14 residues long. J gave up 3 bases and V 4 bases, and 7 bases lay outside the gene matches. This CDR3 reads CAWNGGGRTDTQYF. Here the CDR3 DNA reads TGTGCCTGGAATGGGGGAGGGCGGACAGATACGCAGTATTTT.

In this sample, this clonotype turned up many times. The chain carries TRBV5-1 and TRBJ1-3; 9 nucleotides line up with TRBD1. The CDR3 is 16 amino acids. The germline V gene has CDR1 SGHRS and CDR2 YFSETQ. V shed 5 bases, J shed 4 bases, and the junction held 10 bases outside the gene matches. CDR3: CASSLTGGAQGNTIYF. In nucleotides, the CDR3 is TGCGCCAGCAGTCTCACAGGGGGCGCGCAAGGAAACACCATATATTTT.

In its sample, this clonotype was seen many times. This chain's CDR3 is CASSEVVDTGELFF. CDR3 DNA: TGCGCCAGCAGCGAGGTGGTAGACACCGGGGAGCTGTTTTTT. J is TRBJ2-2 and V is TRBV5-1; no clear D gene. V lost 4 bases to trimming and J lost 3 bases, with 10 bases between them. The CDR3 is 14 amino acids. CDR1 is SGHRS and CDR2 is YFSETQ in the germline V gene.

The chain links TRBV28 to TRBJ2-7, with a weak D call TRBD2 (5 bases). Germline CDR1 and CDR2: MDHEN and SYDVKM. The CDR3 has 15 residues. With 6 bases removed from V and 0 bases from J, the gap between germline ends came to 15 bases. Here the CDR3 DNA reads TGTGCCAGCAGCCCGGGGAGTACGAGCTCCTACGAGCAGTACTTC. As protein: CASSPGSTSSYEQYF.

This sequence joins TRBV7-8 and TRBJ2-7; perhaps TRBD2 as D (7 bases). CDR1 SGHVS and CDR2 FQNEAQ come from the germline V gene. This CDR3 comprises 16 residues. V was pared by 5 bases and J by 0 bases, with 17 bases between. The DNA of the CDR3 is TGTGCCAGCAGCCTCCAGGGGAGCGGGAACTCCTACGAGCAGTACTTC. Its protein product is CASSLQGSGNSYEQYF.

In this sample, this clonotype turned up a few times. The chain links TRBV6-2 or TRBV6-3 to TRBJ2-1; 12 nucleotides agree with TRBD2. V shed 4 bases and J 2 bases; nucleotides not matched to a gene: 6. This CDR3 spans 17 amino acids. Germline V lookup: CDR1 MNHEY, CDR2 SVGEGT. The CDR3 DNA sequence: TGTGCCAGCAGTTCCCCCCTAGCGGGAGGGCCCTACAATGAGCAGTTCTTC. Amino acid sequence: CASSSPLAGGPYNEQFF.

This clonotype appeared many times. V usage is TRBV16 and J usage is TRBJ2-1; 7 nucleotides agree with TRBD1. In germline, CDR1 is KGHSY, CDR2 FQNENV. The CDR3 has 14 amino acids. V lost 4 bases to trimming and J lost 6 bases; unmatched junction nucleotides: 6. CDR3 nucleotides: TGTGCCAGCAGCCGACAGGGTCGGGGCAATGAGCAGTTCTTC. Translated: CASSRQGRGNEQFF.

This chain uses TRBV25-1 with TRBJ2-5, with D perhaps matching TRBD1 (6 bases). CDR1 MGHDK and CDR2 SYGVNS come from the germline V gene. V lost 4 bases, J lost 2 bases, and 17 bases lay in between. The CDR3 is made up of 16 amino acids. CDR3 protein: CASSGKGGLVQETQYF. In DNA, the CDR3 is TGTGCCAGCAGTGGGAAAGGGGGTTTGGTTCAAGAGACCCAGTACTTC.

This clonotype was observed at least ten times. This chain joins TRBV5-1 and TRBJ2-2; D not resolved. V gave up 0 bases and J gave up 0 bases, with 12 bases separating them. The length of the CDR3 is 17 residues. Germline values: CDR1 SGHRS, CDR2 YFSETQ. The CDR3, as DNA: TGCGCCAGCAGCTTGGAAAGAGGTACAACGAACACCGGGGAGCTGTTTTTT. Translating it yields CASSLERGTTNTGELFF.

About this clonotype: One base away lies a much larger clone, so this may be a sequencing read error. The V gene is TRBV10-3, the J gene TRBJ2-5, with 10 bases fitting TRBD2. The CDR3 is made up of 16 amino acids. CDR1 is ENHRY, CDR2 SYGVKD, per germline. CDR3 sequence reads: CAISEGLAGAQETLYF. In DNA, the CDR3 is TGTGCCATCAGTGAGGGGCTAGCGGGGGCTCAAGAGACCCTGTACTTC.

The CDR3 loop reads CASSLSGVSTDTQYF. CDR3 coding DNA: TGTGCCAGCAGTTTATCAGGGGTTAGCACAGATACGCAGTATTTT. This chain joins TRBV27 and TRBJ2-3; D is perhaps TRBD1 (5 bases). Germline CDR1 MNHEY, CDR2 SMNVEV (reference sequence). V gave up 0 bases and J gave up 0 bases, with 7 bases separating them. The CDR3 totals 15 residues.

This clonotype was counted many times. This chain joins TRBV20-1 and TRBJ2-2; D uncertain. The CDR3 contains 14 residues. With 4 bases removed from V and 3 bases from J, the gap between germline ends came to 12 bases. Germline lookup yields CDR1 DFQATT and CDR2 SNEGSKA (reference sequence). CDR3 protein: CSATTTVYTGELFF. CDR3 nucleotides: TGCAGTGCTACTACCACAGTGTACACCGGGGAGCTGTTTTTT.

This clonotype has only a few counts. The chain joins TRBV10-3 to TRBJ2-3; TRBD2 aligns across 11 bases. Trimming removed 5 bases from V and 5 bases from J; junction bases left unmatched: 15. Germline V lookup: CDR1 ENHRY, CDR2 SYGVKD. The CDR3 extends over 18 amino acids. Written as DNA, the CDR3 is TGTGCCATCAGTTGGCCGGGGACTAGCGGCCCAAGTCGAGATACGCAGTATTTT. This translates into CAISWPGTSGPSRDTQYF.

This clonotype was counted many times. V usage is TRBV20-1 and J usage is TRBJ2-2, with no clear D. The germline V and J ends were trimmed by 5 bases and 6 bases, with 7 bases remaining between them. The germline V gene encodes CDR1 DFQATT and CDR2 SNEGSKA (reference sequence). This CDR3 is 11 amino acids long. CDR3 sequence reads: CSAERSGELFF. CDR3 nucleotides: TGCAGTGCTGAGAGATCCGGGGAGCTGTTTTTT.

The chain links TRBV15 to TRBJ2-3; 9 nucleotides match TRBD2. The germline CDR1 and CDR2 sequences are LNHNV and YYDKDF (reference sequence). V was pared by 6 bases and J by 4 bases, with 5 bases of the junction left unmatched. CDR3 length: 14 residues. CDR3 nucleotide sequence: TGTGCCACCAGTCGCGGGAGGGACGCAGATACGCAGTATTTT. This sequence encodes CATSRGRDADTQYF. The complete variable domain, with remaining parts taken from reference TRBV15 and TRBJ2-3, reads DAMVIQNPRYQVTQFGKPVTLSCSQTLNHNVMYWYQQKSSQAPKLLFHYYDKDFNNEADTPDNFQSRRPNTSFCFLDIRSPGLGDTAMYLCATSRGRDADTQYFGPGTRLTVL.

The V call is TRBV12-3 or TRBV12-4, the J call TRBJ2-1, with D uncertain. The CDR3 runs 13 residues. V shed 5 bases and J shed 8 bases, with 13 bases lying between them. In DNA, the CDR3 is TGTGCCAGCAGTCCAACAGTCGTAGATGAGCAGTTCTTC. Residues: CASSPTVVDEQFF.

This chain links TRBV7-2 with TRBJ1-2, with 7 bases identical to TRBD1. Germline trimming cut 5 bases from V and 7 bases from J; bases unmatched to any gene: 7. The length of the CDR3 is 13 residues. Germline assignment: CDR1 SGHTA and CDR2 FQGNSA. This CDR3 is CASSVQGSSGYTF. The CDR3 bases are TGTGCCAGCAGCGTACAGGGGTCGAGTGGCTACACCTTC.

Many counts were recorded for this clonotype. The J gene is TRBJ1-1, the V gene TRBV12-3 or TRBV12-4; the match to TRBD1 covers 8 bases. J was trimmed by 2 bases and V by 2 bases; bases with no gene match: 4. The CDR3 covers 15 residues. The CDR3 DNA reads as TGTGCCAGCAGTTTACAGGGGGCGGGTAACACTGAAGCTTTCTTT. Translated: CASSLQGAGNTEAFF.

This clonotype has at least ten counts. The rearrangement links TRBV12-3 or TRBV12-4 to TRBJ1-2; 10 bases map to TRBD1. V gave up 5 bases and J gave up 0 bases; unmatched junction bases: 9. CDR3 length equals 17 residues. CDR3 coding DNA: TGTGCCAGCAGTCCTACCGACAGGGGGCTCTCTAACTATGGCTACACCTTC. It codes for CASSPTDRGLSNYGYTF.

The CDR3 region is CSARDVLSVGGELFF. CDR3 DNA sequence: TGCAGTGCTAGAGACGTCCTTAGCGTTGGGGGGGAGCTGTTTTTT. V and J are TRBV20-1 and TRBJ2-2; possible D gene TRBD2, 5 bases. Germline CDR1 DFQATT, CDR2 SNEGSKA (reference sequence). The CDR3 covers 15 residues. The V end was cut by 0 bases, the J end by 8 bases, with 16 bases between.

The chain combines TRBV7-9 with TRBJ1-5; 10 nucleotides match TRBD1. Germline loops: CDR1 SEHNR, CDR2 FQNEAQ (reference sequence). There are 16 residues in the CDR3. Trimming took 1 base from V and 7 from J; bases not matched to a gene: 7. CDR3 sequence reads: CASSLEGQGLGQPQHF. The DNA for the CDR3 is TGTGCCAGCAGCTTAGAGGGACAGGGGTTGGGGCAGCCCCAGCATTTT.

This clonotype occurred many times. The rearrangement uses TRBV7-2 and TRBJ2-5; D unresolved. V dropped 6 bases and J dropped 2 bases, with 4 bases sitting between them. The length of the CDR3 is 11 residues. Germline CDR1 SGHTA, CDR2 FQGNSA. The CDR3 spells CASREQETQYF. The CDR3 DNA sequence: TGTGCCAGCAGGGAACAAGAGACCCAGTACTTC.

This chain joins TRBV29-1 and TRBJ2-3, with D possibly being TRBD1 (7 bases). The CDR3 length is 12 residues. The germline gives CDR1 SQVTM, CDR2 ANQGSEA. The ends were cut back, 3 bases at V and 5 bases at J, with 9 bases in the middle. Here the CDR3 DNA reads TGCAGCGTTGACAGGGGGGTAGATACGCAGTATTTT. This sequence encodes CSVDRGVDTQYF.

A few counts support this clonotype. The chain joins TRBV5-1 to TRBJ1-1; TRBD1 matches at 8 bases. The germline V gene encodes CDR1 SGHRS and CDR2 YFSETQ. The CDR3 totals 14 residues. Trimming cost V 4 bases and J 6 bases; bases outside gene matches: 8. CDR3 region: CASSAGTTGAEAFF. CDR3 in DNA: TGCGCCAGCAGCGCCGGGACGACAGGGGCTGAAGCTTTCTTT.